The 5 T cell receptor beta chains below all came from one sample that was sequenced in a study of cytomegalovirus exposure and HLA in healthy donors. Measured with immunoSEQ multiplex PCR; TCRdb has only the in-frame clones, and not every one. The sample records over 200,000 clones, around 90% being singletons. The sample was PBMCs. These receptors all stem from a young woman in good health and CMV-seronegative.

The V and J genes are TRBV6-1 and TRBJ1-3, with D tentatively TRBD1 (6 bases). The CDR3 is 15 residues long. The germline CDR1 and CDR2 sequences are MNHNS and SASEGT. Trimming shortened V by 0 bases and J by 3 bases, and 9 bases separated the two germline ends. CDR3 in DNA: TGTGCCAGCAGTGAAGCGCCGACAGGTGGAAACACCATATATTTT. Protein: CASSEAPTGGNTIYF.

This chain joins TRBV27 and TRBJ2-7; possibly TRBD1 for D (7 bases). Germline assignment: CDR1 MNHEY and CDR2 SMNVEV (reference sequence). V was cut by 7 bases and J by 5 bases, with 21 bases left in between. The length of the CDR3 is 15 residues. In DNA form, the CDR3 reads TGTGCCAGCAAGGAGCAGGGGGAGGTCTCGGACGAGCAGTACTTC. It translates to CASKEQGEVSDEQYF.

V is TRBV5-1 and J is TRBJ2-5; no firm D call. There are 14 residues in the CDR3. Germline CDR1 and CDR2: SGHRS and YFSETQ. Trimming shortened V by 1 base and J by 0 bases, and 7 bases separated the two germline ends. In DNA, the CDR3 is TGCGCCAGCAGCTTGTGGCAGAACCAAGAGACCCAGTACTTC. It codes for CASSLWQNQETQYF.

The CDR3 DNA is TGTGCCAGCAGCTCCCCGGGACAGGGGGCCGCTCGATCCTACGAGCAGTACTTC. This sequence encodes CASSSPGQGAARSYEQYF. This sequence joins TRBV5-4 and TRBJ2-7; 12 bases align to TRBD1. This CDR3 region has 18 residues. Trimming cost V 3 bases and J 1 base; bases outside gene matches: 11. Germline CDR1 and CDR2: SGHNT and YYREEE (reference sequence).

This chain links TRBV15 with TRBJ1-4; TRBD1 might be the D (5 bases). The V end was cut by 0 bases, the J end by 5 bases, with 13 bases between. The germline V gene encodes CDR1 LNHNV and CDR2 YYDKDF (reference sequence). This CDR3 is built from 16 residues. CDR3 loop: CATSRDRGRLNEKLFF. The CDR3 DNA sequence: TGTGCCACCAGCAGAGATAGGGGAAGATTAAATGAAAAACTGTTTTTT.